The 7 T cell receptor beta chains listed next were all sequenced from one sample in a study of beta chain features in type 1 diabetes. Study-level findings and limits: TCRB CDR3s were moderately but significantly shorter in Type 1 diabetes patients in all four CD4+ subsets.

Investigators reverse transcribed all isolated RNA, so they sequenced expressed TCRB transcripts. Here immunoSEQ multiplex PCR was the method, and the copy in TCRdb shows in-frame clones only, minus some. The sample lists roughly 330,000 clones, about 14% occurring once. Antigen specificity for these receptors is unknown. Material: naive CD4+ T cells from blood. These receptors were obtained from a woman between 18 and 30 years old with type 1 diabetes.

The rearrangement links TRBV6-5 to TRBJ1-1; tentative D call: TRBD1 (6 bases). The CDR3 sequence is 15 residues long. Trimming left V 4 bases short and J 5 bases short, with 17 bases between. CDR1 and CDR2 from the germline V gene are MNHEY and SVGAGI. The chain's CDR3 is CASSSRGGRRTEAFF. In DNA form, the CDR3 reads TGTGCCAGCAGTTCGAGGGGGGGGCGGAGGACTGAAGCTTTCTTT.

This clone occurred a few times. At the DNA level, this CDR3 is encoded by other sequences in the same sample as well. The rearrangement joins TRBV7-3 to TRBJ2-5; TRBD1 aligns across 9 bases. J was trimmed by 5 bases and V by 5 bases; bases with no gene match: 3. Germline CDR1 and CDR2: SGHTA and FQGTGA. The CDR3 sequence is 13 residues long. Written as DNA, the CDR3 is TGTGCCAGCAGCCCGACAGGGGGGGAGACCCAGTACTTC. Amino acid sequence: CASSPTGGETQYF.

The gene calls are TRBV4-3 and TRBJ2-1; 7 nucleotides line up with TRBD2. This CDR3 contains 17 residues. Germline V gene sequence: CDR1 LGHNA, CDR2 YSLEER. With V trimmed by 0 bases and J by 2 bases, 7 bases remained unmatched. CDR3 amino acids: CASSQDGSGFAYNEQFF. The CDR3, as DNA: TGCGCCAGCAGCCAAGATGGTAGCGGGTTCGCCTACAATGAGCAGTTCTTC.

CDR3 bases: TGTGCCAGCAGCTTACGCTCCGGGAGAACCGGGGATACGCAGTATTTT. Its protein is CASSLRSGRTGDTQYF. V is TRBV7-2 and J is TRBJ2-3; weak D call: TRBD2 (6 bases). Germline CDR1 SGHTA, CDR2 FQGNSA. V was pared by 2 bases and J by 6 bases, with 18 bases between. The CDR3 has 16 residues.

Only a few counts were recorded for this clone. The chain carries TRBV28 and TRBJ2-1; TRBD2 agrees at 7 bases. The V segment lost 3 bases and the J segment 4 bases; nucleotides outside the gene matches: 6. Germline V lookup: CDR1 MDHEN, CDR2 SYDVKM. This CDR3 region has 15 residues. The CDR3 DNA reads TGTGCCAGCAGTTTGGGCGGGAGTATGTACAATGAGCAGTTCTTC. Translating it yields CASSLGGSMYNEQFF.

The chain uses TRBV7-9 and TRBJ2-1; 13 bases are a match to TRBD2. Losses at the gene ends were 1 base for V and 5 bases for J; bases not matched to a gene: 2. Germline CDR1 reads SEHNR; CDR2 reads FQNEAQ (reference sequence). The CDR3 runs 16 residues. The CDR3 sequence: CASSLGTSGGNNEQFF. The DNA of the CDR3 is TGTGCCAGCAGCTTAGGGACTAGCGGGGGTAACAATGAGCAGTTCTTC. Full variable domain (remainder filled in from reference TRBV7-9 and TRBJ2-1): DTGVSQNPRHKITKRGQNVTFRCDPISEHNRLYWYRQTLGQGPEFLTYFQNEAQLEKSRLLSDRFSAERPKGSFSTLEIQRTEQGDSAMYLCASSLGTSGGNNEQFFGPGTRLTVL.

This clone turned up a few times. The rearrangement joins TRBV7-9 to TRBJ2-7; TRBD1 might be the D (5 bases). The CDR3 is 14 residues long. Trimming stripped 1 base from V and 0 bases from J, with 7 bases between. CDR1 and CDR2 from the germline V gene are SEHNR and FQNEAQ (reference sequence). The CDR3 sequence is CASSLGGFSYEQYV. CDR3 DNA sequence: TGTGCCAGCAGCTTAGGGGGCTTCTCCTACGAGCAGTACGTC.